These 28 T cell receptor beta chains were sequenced from one sample in a study of blood T cell repertoires in COVID-19. The data were produced by immunoSEQ multiplex PCR, yet TCRdb's version contains in-frame clones alone and is incomplete. The sample holds about 250,000 clones; 80% to 85% are singletons and the top ten take around 3.7%. Specimen: PBMCs or T cells enriched from blood (not recorded which). The receptors were gathered from a man in his fifties or sixties who had recovered from COVID-19.

This sequence joins TRBV11-2 and TRBJ2-2, with unresolved D. The germline V and J ends were trimmed by 3 bases and 4 bases, with 15 bases remaining between them. This CDR3 is built from 16 residues. Germline V gene lookup returns CDR1 SGHAT and CDR2 FQNNGV. Here the CDR3 reads CASSFRKAPGTGELFF. In nucleotides, the CDR3 is TGTGCCAGCAGCTTTAGGAAAGCACCGGGCACCGGGGAGCTGTTTTTT.

The V gene is TRBV5-1, the J gene TRBJ2-4, with no clear D. CDR1 is SGHRS, CDR2 YFSETQ, per germline. The CDR3 sequence is 12 residues long. V lost 1 base and J 5 bases, leaving 4 bases between the germline ends. The CDR3 sequence is CASSLSENIQYF. The DNA for the CDR3 is TGCGCCAGCAGCTTGTCGGAAAACATTCAGTACTTC.

The gene calls are TRBV7-9 and TRBJ2-7; 7 bases match TRBD2. The J segment lost 1 base and the V segment lost 7 bases, leaving 7 bases of the junction unmatched. The CDR3 has 14 residues. CDR1 is SEHNR and CDR2 is FQNEAQ in the germline V gene (reference sequence). In nucleotides, the CDR3 is TGTGCCAGCACTCCGGGTAGCGGGTCCTACGAGCAGTACTTC. Protein: CASTPGSGSYEQYF.

The chain links TRBV20-1 to TRBJ1-4; D is undetermined. Germline values: CDR1 DFQATT, CDR2 SNEGSKA (reference sequence). The CDR3 extends over 17 amino acids. Trimming shortened V by 3 bases and J by 1 base, and 18 bases separated the two germline ends. DNA of the CDR3: TGCAGTGCTAGTCTGGCCAAGTTTTCTCGAACTAATGAAAAACTGTTTTTT. Translated, it gives CSASLAKFSRTNEKLFF.

This chain connects TRBV19 to TRBJ2-1; D is unresolved. V was shortened by 8 bases and J by 4 bases, with 9 bases between the two germline ends. This CDR3 has 12 residues. Germline CDR1 reads LNHDA; CDR2 reads SQIVND (reference sequence). For the CDR3, the DNA is TGTGCCAGTTACAGTCCTTACAATGAGCAGTTCTTC. It translates to CASYSPYNEQFF.

The J gene is TRBJ2-5, the V gene TRBV29-1; tentative D call: TRBD2 (6 bases). Deletions cut 3 bases from V and 4 bases from J, with 15 bases between. CDR1 is SQVTM, CDR2 ANQGSEA, per germline. The CDR3 is 14 amino acids. The CDR3 here is CSVDKPGEGETQYF. In nucleotides, the CDR3 is TGCAGCGTTGATAAACCGGGAGAGGGAGAGACCCAGTACTTC.

This clone was seen only a few times. The V call is TRBV7-9, the J call TRBJ1-5; no reliable D call. This CDR3 is 12 amino acids long. Germline V gives CDR1 SEHNR, CDR2 FQNEAQ (reference sequence). With 3 bases removed from V and 5 bases from J, the gap between germline ends came to 5 bases. CDR3 protein: CASSFIDQPQHF. For the CDR3, the DNA is TGTGCCAGCAGCTTCATTGATCAGCCCCAGCATTTT.

The chain joins TRBV5-1 to TRBJ2-1; D unclear. The CDR3 loop spans 13 amino acids. Germline V CDR1 and CDR2: SGHRS, YFSETQ. V gave up 6 bases and J gave up 1 base, with 8 bases separating them. The CDR3 protein is CASKWSSYNEQFF. In DNA, the CDR3 is TGCGCCAGCAAATGGAGTTCCTACAATGAGCAGTTCTTC.

This clone appeared a single time. The gene calls are TRBV7-2 and TRBJ2-2; D is uncertain. The CDR3 runs 14 residues. Trimming removed 7 bases at V and 2 bases at J, with 11 bases between. Germline-derived CDR1 and CDR2 are SGHTA and FQGNSA. The CDR3 region has the DNA TGTGCCAGCACCCCCAACGGTAACACCGGGGAGCTGTTTTTT. Its protein is CASTPNGNTGELFF.

V is TRBV5-5 and J is TRBJ2-5; TRBD1 matches at 7 bases. In germline, CDR1 is SGHKS, CDR2 YYEKEE (reference sequence). This CDR3 spans 15 amino acids. Unmatched junction bases numbered 6, after V lost 4 bases and J lost 0 bases. CDR3 sequence: CASSPGTVYQETQYF. The DNA for the CDR3 is TGTGCCAGCAGCCCGGGGACAGTGTACCAAGAGACCCAGTACTTC.

The V gene is TRBV9, the J gene TRBJ2-3; perhaps TRBD2 as D (5 bases). This CDR3 is 12 amino acids long. Deletions cut 0 bases from V and 8 bases from J, with 7 bases between. Germline V CDR1 and CDR2: SGDLS, YYNGEE. For the CDR3, the DNA is TGTGCCAGCAGCGTAGGGGCGGGTACGCAGTATTTT. Amino acids: CASSVGAGTQYF.

The V and J genes are TRBV3-1 (or the pseudogene TRBV3-2) and TRBJ1-1; 8 bases map to TRBD1. In germline, CDR1 is LGHDT, CDR2 YNNKEL (reference sequence). The CDR3 runs to 15 residues. The V segment lost 3 bases and the J segment 0 bases; nucleotides outside the gene matches: 3. In DNA, the CDR3 is TGTGCCAGCAGCCAGTGGGACAGGATGAACACTGAAGCTTTCTTT. Protein sequence: CASSQWDRMNTEAFF.

This chain uses TRBV4-2 with TRBJ2-5; the match to TRBD2 covers 9 bases. The V gene end was trimmed by 0 bases and the J gene end by 1 base; junction bases not matched to a gene: 3. Germline V gene data show CDR1 as LGHNA and CDR2 as YNFKEQ. There are 16 residues in the CDR3. This CDR3 reads CASSQDLTSGQETQYF. CDR3 in DNA: TGTGCCAGCAGCCAAGATTTGACTAGCGGCCAAGAGACCCAGTACTTC.

The rearrangement joins TRBV28 to TRBJ2-7, with 8 bases that match TRBD1. The CDR3 totals 13 residues. V was clipped by 10 bases and J by 6 bases; unmatched bases: 11. The germline CDR1 and CDR2 sequences are MDHEN and SYDVKM. The CDR3 reads CATAQSRGREQYF. The DNA of the CDR3 is TGTGCCACCGCCCAATCCAGGGGGCGCGAGCAGTACTTC.

The chain uses TRBV5-4 and TRBJ2-2; the D gene is possibly TRBD1 (6 bases). Germline CDR1 SGHNT, CDR2 YYREEE (reference sequence). The ends were cut back, 0 bases at V and 5 bases at J, with 8 bases in the middle. CDR3 length: 14 residues. CDR3 coding DNA: TGTGCCAGCAGCTTGGTACAGGGTACCGGGGAGCTGTTTTTT. This sequence encodes CASSLVQGTGELFF. Based on the CDR3 plus reference TRBV5-4 and TRBJ2-2, the full variable domain is ETGVTQSPTHLIKTRGQQVTLRCSSQSGHNTVSWYQQALGQGPQFIFQYYREEENGRGNFPPRFSGLQFPNYSSELNVNALELDDSALYLCASSLVQGTGELFFGEGSRLTVL.

The V and J genes are TRBV28 and TRBJ2-2, with TRBD2 identical over 11 bases. Germline CDR1 MDHEN, CDR2 SYDVKM. The junction had 12 bases not matched to a gene; V was cut back by 11 bases and J by 4 bases. The CDR3 runs 16 residues. The chain's CDR3 is CASSLAGGPVTGELFF. The CDR3 bases are TGTGCCTCGTCCTTAGCGGGAGGGCCGGTCACCGGGGAGCTGTTTTTT.

This clone was counted only a few times. J is TRBJ1-1 and V is TRBV10-3, with TRBD1 as a possible D gene (5 bases). Germline CDR1 reads ENHRY; CDR2 reads SYGVKD. The CDR3 contains 13 residues. The V end lost 10 bases, the J end lost 4 bases, and 16 bases lay between the germline ends. The CDR3 nucleotides are TGTGCCACCCATGGGGGGGAGGGCACTGAAGCTTTCTTT. It translates to CATHGGEGTEAFF.

The gene calls are TRBV7-2 and TRBJ2-6, with D maybe TRBD2 (6 bases). The CDR3 consists of 17 residues. V was pared by 7 bases and J by 0 bases, with 16 bases between. Per the germline V gene, CDR1 is SGHTA and CDR2 is FQGNSA. This chain's CDR3 is CASNPGTSRSGANVLTF. The CDR3 DNA reads TGTGCCAGCAACCCCGGGACTTCCCGCTCTGGGGCCAACGTCCTGACTTTC.

The V and J genes are TRBV2 and TRBJ1-2; 7 nucleotides line up with TRBD1. Germline CDR1 SNHLY, CDR2 FYNNEI. The CDR3 is 17 residues long. Losses at the gene ends were 2 bases for V and 0 bases for J; bases not matched to a gene: 9. The CDR3 reads CASSERDRRVANYGYTF. The CDR3 DNA is TGTGCCAGCAGTGAAAGGGACAGACGAGTAGCTAACTATGGCTACACCTTC.

This chain joins TRBV28 and TRBJ1-2; D not resolved. Germline V lookup: CDR1 MDHEN, CDR2 SYDVKM. V dropped 4 bases and J dropped 4 bases, with 13 bases sitting between them. This CDR3 region has 14 residues. CDR3 nucleotides: TGTGCCAGCAGTTCCTCTATCCGGGTCTATGGCTACACCTTC. It encodes CASSSSIRVYGYTF.

This sequence joins TRBV28 and TRBJ2-5; 11 nucleotides agree with TRBD2. Germline CDR1 reads MDHEN; CDR2 reads SYDVKM. The CDR3 length is 15 residues. V lost 7 bases to trimming and J lost 4 bases; unmatched junction nucleotides: 8. The CDR3 sequence: CASTRGSGRVETQYF. The CDR3 nucleotides are TGTGCCAGCACTCGGGGTAGCGGGAGGGTAGAGACCCAGTACTTC.

The chain couples TRBV6-5 to TRBJ1-5, with 10 positions matching TRBD1. Trimming took 6 bases from V and 6 from J; bases not matched to a gene: 8. Germline V gene data show CDR1 as MNHEY and CDR2 as SVGAGI. This CDR3 region has 15 residues. In DNA form, the CDR3 reads TGTGCCAGCAGGGGGGGACAGGGGATCGGTCAGCCCCAGCATTTT. It encodes CASRGGQGIGQPQHF.

The CDR3 reads CASSSGGTARYEQYF. CDR3 in DNA: TGTGCCAGCAGTTCGGGGGGGACGGCCCGGTACGAGCAGTACTTC. V is TRBV5-8 and J is TRBJ2-7; TRBD2 matches 8 bases. The V gene's germline CDR1 is SGHTS and CDR2 YDEGEE. V shed 5 bases, J shed 4 bases, and the junction held 11 bases outside the gene matches. CDR3 length equals 15 residues.

The chain employs TRBV5-6 and TRBJ1-6, with TRBD1 matching 8 bases. V shed 0 bases, J shed 7 bases, and the junction held 0 bases outside the gene matches. CDR3 length equals 14 residues. Germline V lookup: CDR1 SGHDT, CDR2 YYEEEE. The CDR3 DNA reads as TGTGCCAGCAGCTTGGGACAGGGGAATTCACCCCTCCACTTT. Translated: CASSLGQGNSPLHF.

The chain couples TRBV19 to TRBJ2-5; 7 bases fit TRBD1. The germline gives CDR1 LNHDA, CDR2 SQIVND (reference sequence). This CDR3 is built from 14 residues. V shed 10 bases and J 2 bases; nucleotides not matched to a gene: 10. The chain's CDR3 is CATSGTAIQETQYF. The CDR3 DNA follows: TGTGCCACCTCCGGGACAGCAATACAAGAGACCCAGTACTTC.

V and J are TRBV9 and TRBJ2-1; perhaps TRBD2 as D (5 bases). V lost 1 base to trimming and J lost 5 bases, with 13 bases between them. Germline loops: CDR1 SGDLS, CDR2 YYNGEE. The CDR3 contains 15 residues. The chain's CDR3 is CASSVLTSRDNEQFF. CDR3 DNA sequence: TGTGCCAGCAGCGTACTAACTAGTCGGGACAATGAGCAGTTCTTC.

The chain is built from TRBV6-5 and TRBJ1-6; TRBD1 is a possible D gene (5 bases). Germline V gene lookup returns CDR1 MNHEY and CDR2 SVGAGI. The CDR3 is made up of 14 amino acids. The V end was cut by 6 bases, the J end by 0 bases, with 6 bases between. In DNA form, the CDR3 reads TGTGCCAGCAGGGGGGGCTCCTATAATTCACCCCTCCACTTT. Translating gives CASRGGSYNSPLHF.

This clone was picked up one time. This chain connects TRBV2 to TRBJ1-1; 7 nucleotides align to TRBD1. Unmatched junction bases numbered 10, after V lost 7 bases and J lost 5 bases. CDR1 SNHLY and CDR2 FYNNEI come from the germline V gene. The CDR3 has 14 amino acids. The CDR3: CASTMTGPSTEAFF. As DNA, the CDR3 is TGTGCCAGCACTATGACAGGGCCGAGTACTGAAGCTTTCTTT.